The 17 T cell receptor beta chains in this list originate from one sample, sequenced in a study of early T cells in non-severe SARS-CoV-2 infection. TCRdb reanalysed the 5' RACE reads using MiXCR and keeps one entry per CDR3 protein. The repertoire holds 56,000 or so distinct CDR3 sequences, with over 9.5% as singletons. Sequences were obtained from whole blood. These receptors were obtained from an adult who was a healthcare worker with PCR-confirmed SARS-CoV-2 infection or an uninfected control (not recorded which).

Written as DNA, the CDR3 is TGTGCCAGCAGCTTTGACACATCCCTACTCTACAATGAGCAGTTCTTC. This encodes CASSFDTSLLYNEQFF. The chain carries TRBV7-9 and TRBJ2-1; D is unclear. Looked up from germline, CDR1 is SEHNR and CDR2 is FQNEAQ (reference sequence). The CDR3 contains 16 residues. Trimming took 3 bases from V and 3 from J, leaving 15 bases between them.

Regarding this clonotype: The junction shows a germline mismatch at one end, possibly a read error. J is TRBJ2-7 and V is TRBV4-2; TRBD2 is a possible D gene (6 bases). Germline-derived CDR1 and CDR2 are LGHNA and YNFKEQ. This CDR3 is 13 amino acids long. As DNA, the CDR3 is TGTGCCAGCAGCCCTAGACTAGGGTACGAGCAGTACTTT. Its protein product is CASSPRLGYEQYF.

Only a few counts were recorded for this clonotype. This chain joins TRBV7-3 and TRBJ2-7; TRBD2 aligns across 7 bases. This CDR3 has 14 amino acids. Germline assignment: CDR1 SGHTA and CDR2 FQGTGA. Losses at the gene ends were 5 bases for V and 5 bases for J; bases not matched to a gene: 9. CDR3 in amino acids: CASSPYGGSHEQYF. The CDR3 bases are TGTGCCAGCAGCCCCTATGGCGGGAGCCACGAGCAGTACTTC.

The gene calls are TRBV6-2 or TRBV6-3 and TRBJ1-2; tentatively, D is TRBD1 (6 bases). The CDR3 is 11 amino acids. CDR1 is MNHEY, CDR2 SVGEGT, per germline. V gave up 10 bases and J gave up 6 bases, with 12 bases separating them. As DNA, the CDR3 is TGTGCCATCGTCGGACAGAATGGCTACACCTTC. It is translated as CAIVGQNGYTF.

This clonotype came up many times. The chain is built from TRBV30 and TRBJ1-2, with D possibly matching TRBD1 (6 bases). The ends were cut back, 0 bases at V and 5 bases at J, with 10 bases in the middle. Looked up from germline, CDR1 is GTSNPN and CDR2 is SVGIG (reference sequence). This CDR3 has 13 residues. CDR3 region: CAWSVQGSYGYTF. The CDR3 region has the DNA TGTGCCTGGAGTGTACAGGGTTCATATGGCTACACCTTC. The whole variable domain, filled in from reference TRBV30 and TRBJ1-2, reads SQTIHQWPATLVQPVGSPLSLECTVEGTSNPNLYWYRQAAGRGLQLLFYSVGIGQISSEVPQNLSASRPQDRQFILSSKKLLLSDSGFYLCAWSVQGSYGYTFGSGTRLTVV.

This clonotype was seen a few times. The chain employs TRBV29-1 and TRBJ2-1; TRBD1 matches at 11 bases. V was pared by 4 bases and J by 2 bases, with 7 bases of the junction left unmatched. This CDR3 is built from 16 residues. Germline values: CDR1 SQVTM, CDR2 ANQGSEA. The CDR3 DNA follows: TGCAGCGTTGTCGGGAAGGACAGGGGGCCCTACAATGAGCAGTTCTTC. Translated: CSVVGKDRGPYNEQFF.

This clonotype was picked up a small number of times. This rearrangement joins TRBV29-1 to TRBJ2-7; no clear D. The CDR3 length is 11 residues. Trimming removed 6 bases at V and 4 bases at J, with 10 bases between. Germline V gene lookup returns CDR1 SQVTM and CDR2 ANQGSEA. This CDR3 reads CSVLDAYEQYF. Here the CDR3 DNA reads TGCAGCGTATTGGACGCTTACGAGCAGTACTTC.

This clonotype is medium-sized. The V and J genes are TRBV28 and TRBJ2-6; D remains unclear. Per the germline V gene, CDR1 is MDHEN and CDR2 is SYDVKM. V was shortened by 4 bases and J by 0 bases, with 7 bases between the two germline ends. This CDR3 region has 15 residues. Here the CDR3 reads CASSSLASGANVLTF. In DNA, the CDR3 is TGTGCCAGCAGTTCGTTAGCCTCTGGGGCCAACGTCCTGACTTTC.

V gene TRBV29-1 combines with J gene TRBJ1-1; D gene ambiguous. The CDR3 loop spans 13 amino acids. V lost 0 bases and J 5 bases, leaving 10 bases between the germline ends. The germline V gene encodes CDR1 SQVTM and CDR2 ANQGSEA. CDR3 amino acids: CSVEETKGTEAFF. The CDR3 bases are TGCAGCGTTGAAGAGACAAAAGGGACTGAAGCTTTCTTT.

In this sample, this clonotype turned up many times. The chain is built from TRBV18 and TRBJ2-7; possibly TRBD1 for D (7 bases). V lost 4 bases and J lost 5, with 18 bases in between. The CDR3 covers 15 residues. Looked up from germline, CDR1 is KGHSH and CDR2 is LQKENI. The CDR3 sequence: CASSRAQGEVHEQYF. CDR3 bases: TGTGCCAGCTCACGGGCCCAGGGGGAGGTGCACGAGCAGTACTTC.

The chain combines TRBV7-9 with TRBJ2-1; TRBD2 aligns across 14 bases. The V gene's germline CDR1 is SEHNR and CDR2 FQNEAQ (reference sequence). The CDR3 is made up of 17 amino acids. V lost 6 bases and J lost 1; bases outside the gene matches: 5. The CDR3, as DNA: TGTGCCAGCAGGGGGACTAGCGGGAGAGCGTCCTACAATGAGCAGTTCTTC. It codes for CASRGTSGRASYNEQFF.

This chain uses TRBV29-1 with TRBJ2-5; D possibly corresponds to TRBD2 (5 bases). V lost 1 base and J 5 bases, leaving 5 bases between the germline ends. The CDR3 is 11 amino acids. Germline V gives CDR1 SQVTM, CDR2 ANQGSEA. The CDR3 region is CSVEGGETQYF. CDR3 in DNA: TGCAGCGTTGAAGGCGGGGAGACCCAGTACTTC.

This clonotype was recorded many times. CDR3 loop: CASSPGGGPYEQYF. The CDR3 coding sequence is TGTGCCAGCAGCCCAGGGGGGGGGCCCTACGAGCAGTACTTC. The chain has TRBV7-8 and TRBJ2-7; D may be TRBD1 or TRBD2 (7 bases each). The CDR3 loop spans 14 amino acids. The germline gives CDR1 SGHVS, CDR2 FQNEAQ. The V end was cut by 5 bases, the J end by 2 bases, with 13 bases between.

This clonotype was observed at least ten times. The DNA for the CDR3 is TGTGCCAGCAGCCCCAGAGGGATGCACACTGAAGCTTTCTTT. This codes for CASSPRGMHTEAFF. The chain uses TRBV9 and TRBJ1-1, with D hard to call. CDR3 size: 14 residues. The ends were cut back, 4 bases at V and 3 bases at J, with 13 bases in the middle. The germline gives CDR1 SGDLS, CDR2 YYNGEE.

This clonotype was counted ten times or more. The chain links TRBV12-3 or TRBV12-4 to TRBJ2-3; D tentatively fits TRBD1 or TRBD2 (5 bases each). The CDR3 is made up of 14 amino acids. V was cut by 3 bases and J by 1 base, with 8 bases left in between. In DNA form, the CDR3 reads TGTGCCAGCAGTTTTCGGGACGGCACAGATACGCAGTATTTT. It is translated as CASSFRDGTDTQYF.

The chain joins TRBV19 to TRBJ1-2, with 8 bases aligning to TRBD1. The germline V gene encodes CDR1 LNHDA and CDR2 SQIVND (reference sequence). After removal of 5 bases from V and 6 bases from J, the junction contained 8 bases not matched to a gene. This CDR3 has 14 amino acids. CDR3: CASSPGQEHNGYTF. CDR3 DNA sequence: TGTGCCAGTAGTCCGGGACAGGAGCACAATGGCTACACCTTC.

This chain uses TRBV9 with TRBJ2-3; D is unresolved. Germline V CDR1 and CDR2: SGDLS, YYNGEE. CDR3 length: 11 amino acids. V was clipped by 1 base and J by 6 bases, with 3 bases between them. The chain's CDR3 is CASSVRDTQYF. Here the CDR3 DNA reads TGTGCCAGCAGCGTACGGGATACGCAGTATTTT.